The 26 T cell receptor beta chains reported below all come from one sample, sequenced in a study of PD-1 blockade in classical Hodgkin lymphoma. TCRdb keeps only in-frame clones here, not all; method: immunoSEQ multiplex PCR. The sample consists of 80,000 to 100,000 clones, roughly 80% of them appearing once. Brentuximab vedotin exposure varied among the patients, all of whom had relapsed after autologous stem cell transplantation. The input for sequencing was peripheral blood mononuclear cells (PBMCs), taken before the second cycle of nivolumab. These receptors were collected from a human donor with classical Hodgkin lymphoma.

This sequence joins TRBV21-1 and TRBJ1-1; TRBD1, the D gene given by the table, was not confirmed from the DNA. TRBV21-1 is a recognized pseudogene. The CDR3 runs to 14 residues. CDR3 nucleotide sequence: TGTGCCAGCAGCGCATCAGGGGTGAACACTGAAGCTTTCTTT. This codes for CASSASGVNTEAFF.

The CDR3 coding sequence is TGTGCCAGCAGCTTAGCGGGAAGTGAGCAGTTCTTC. Residues: CASSLAGSEQFF. This chain joins TRBV11-3 and TRBJ2-1, with D maybe TRBD2 (5 bases). V lost 1 base, J lost 9 bases, and 7 bases lay in between. Germline CDR1 is SGHNT and CDR2 is YENEEA. This CDR3 has 12 amino acids.

This rearrangement joins TRBV10-3 to TRBJ2-5, with 8 bases aligning to TRBD1. Trimming at V came to 1 base and at J to 9 bases, leaving 7 bases not matched to a gene. The CDR3 has 14 amino acids. Germline V gene lookup returns CDR1 ENHRY and CDR2 SYGVKD. CDR3 loop: CAISELGQVGAQYF. The CDR3 DNA reads TGTGCCATCAGTGAGTTGGGACAGGTCGGGGCCCAGTACTTC.

This clone has just a few counts. In DNA, the CDR3 is TGTGCCTGGAGCTGGAGCGGAGGCGGGGCAGATACGCAGTATTTT. As protein: CAWSWSGGGADTQYF. The J gene is TRBJ2-3, the V gene TRBV30; D is perhaps TRBD2 (6 bases). Germline values: CDR1 GTSNPN, CDR2 SVGIG (reference sequence). V lost 3 bases and J lost 4, with 17 bases in between. The CDR3 is made up of 15 amino acids.

The rearrangement links TRBV30 to TRBJ2-5; 10 nucleotides match TRBD2. Trimming cost V 3 bases and J 5 bases; bases outside gene matches: 9. The CDR3 covers 15 residues. The V gene's germline CDR1 is GTSNPN and CDR2 SVGIG (reference sequence). CDR3 sequence: CAWSGASGRGETQYF. The CDR3, as DNA: TGTGCCTGGAGCGGGGCCAGCGGGAGGGGCGAGACCCAGTACTTC.

Note on this clone: Other nucleotide sequences from this sample produce the same CDR3. The genes are TRBV30 and TRBJ2-7; possible D gene TRBD2, 6 bases. Germline V CDR1 and CDR2: GTSNPN, SVGIG (reference sequence). There are 12 residues in the CDR3. Between the trimmed V and J ends, which lost 2 bases and 3 bases, there was a span of 8 bases. CDR3 bases: TGTGCCTGGAGTTCCGGGGGCTACGAGCAGTACTTC. This codes for CAWSSGGYEQYF.

The chain has TRBV27 and TRBJ1-3; D call uncertain. The CDR3 extends over 15 amino acids. The V gene's germline CDR1 is MNHEY and CDR2 SMNVEV (reference sequence). V lost 0 bases and J lost 0, with 6 bases in between. The CDR3: CASSLSIGSGNTIYF. As DNA, the CDR3 is TGTGCCAGCAGTTTATCGATCGGCTCTGGAAACACCATATATTTT.

The rearrangement joins TRBV30 to TRBJ2-3; D uncertain. Trimming removed 3 bases from V and 1 base from J, with 5 bases in between. The CDR3 runs to 12 residues. Germline V gene lookup returns CDR1 GTSNPN and CDR2 SVGIG (reference sequence). The CDR3 DNA reads as TGTGCCTGGAGCGCTCGCACAGATACGCAGTATTTT. It specifies CAWSARTDTQYF.

The V call is TRBV10-2, the J call TRBJ2-1; D call uncertain. Germline V lookup: CDR1 WSHSY, CDR2 SAAADI. CDR3 length: 14 residues. Trimming left V 8 bases short and J 2 bases short, with 13 bases between. CDR3 amino acids: CASASRGAYNEQFF. The CDR3 DNA reads as TGCGCCAGCGCCAGCCGCGGAGCCTACAATGAGCAGTTCTTC.

The chain recombines TRBV19 with TRBJ1-2, with D unresolved. The germline gives CDR1 LNHDA, CDR2 SQIVND (reference sequence). This CDR3 comprises 12 residues. With 3 bases removed from V and 1 base from J, the gap between germline ends came to 3 bases. CDR3 region: CASSMVNYGYTF. CDR3 DNA: TGTGCCAGTAGTATGGTTAACTATGGCTACACCTTC.

The rearrangement links TRBV7-9 to TRBJ2-5; D is perhaps TRBD2 (5 bases). The germline CDR1 and CDR2 sequences are SEHNR and FQNEAQ (reference sequence). V was clipped by 5 bases and J by 5 bases, with 9 bases between them. The CDR3 is made up of 12 amino acids. The CDR3 DNA reads as TGTGCCAGCAGCCGAGGGTGGGAGACCCAGTACTTC. Its translation is CASSRGWETQYF.

V and J are TRBV5-1 and TRBJ1-1; D might be TRBD1 (5 bases). Between the trimmed V and J ends, which lost 7 bases and 1 base, there was a span of 14 bases. The CDR3 contains 14 residues. Per the germline V gene, CDR1 is SGHRS and CDR2 is YFSETQ. The CDR3 DNA follows: TGCGCCAGCGGTGGGGGAGCCCCGAACACTGAAGCTTTCTTT. This encodes CASGGGAPNTEAFF.

This rearrangement joins TRBV5-1 to TRBJ1-2, with 8 bases aligning to TRBD1. There are 14 residues in the CDR3. V gave up 4 bases and J gave up 6 bases; unmatched junction bases: 8. From germline, CDR1 is SGHRS and CDR2 YFSETQ. The CDR3 sequence: CASSVRTGMDGYTF. The CDR3 DNA follows: TGCGCCAGCAGCGTACGGACAGGGATGGATGGCTACACCTTC.

This rearrangement joins TRBV9 to TRBJ2-1, with unresolved D. Trimming left V 0 bases short and J 4 bases short, with 5 bases between. This CDR3 has 13 residues. Germline V lookup: CDR1 SGDLS, CDR2 YYNGEE. The CDR3 sequence: CASSVAKYNEQFF. DNA of the CDR3: TGTGCCAGCAGCGTAGCTAAGTACAATGAGCAGTTCTTC.

V gene TRBV7-2 combines with J gene TRBJ2-1, with D perhaps assigned TRBD1 or TRBD2 (5 bases each). V was trimmed by 8 bases and J by 8 bases, leaving 13 bases between them. The CDR3 runs 12 residues. CDR1 is SGHTA and CDR2 is FQGNSA in the germline V gene. DNA of the CDR3: TGTGCCAGCGGGGGAGTAGGCGATGAGCAGTTCTTC. Protein product: CASGGVGDEQFF.

This chain uses TRBV28 with TRBJ1-2; tentatively, D is TRBD1 (6 bases). V was clipped by 10 bases and J by 3 bases, with 15 bases between them. Germline values: CDR1 MDHEN, CDR2 SYDVKM. The CDR3 loop spans 13 amino acids. The CDR3 here is CATSIQGDYGYTF. The CDR3 nucleotides read TGTGCCACCTCAATACAGGGAGACTATGGCTACACCTTC.

The table lists this clone with a few counts. This rearrangement joins TRBV11-2 to TRBJ2-2; 8 positions match TRBD1. CDR3 length: 14 amino acids. V dropped 3 bases and J dropped 6; count of bases not matched to a gene: 3. The germline CDR1 and CDR2 sequences are SGHAT and FQNNGV. CDR3 sequence (DNA): TGTGCCAGCAGCTTCCAGGGGGCGTCCGGGGAGCTGTTTTTT. Translating it yields CASSFQGASGELFF.

This chain uses TRBV5-1 with TRBJ2-2; no clear D gene. From germline, CDR1 is SGHRS and CDR2 YFSETQ. V lost 6 bases to trimming and J lost 5 bases, with 8 bases between them. CDR3 size: 12 residues. The DNA of the CDR3 is TGCGCCAGCAATGAACTTACCGGGGAGCTGTTTTTT. This translates into CASNELTGELFF.

This chain links TRBV12-5 with TRBJ2-7; a possible D gene is TRBD2 (6 bases). V lost 6 bases to trimming and J lost 4 bases, with 16 bases between them. CDR3 length: 14 residues. Germline V lookup: CDR1 LGHNT, CDR2 FRNRAP. The CDR3 DNA reads TGTGCTAGTGGCCGCCCGGGAGATAAATACGAGCAGTACTTC. Translated: CASGRPGDKYEQYF.

This chain joins TRBV5-1 and TRBJ2-2; tentative D call: TRBD2 (5 bases). The CDR3 spans 16 residues. The V gene lost 1 base and the J gene lost 0 bases, with 10 bases spanning the gap. Germline CDR1 SGHRS, CDR2 YFSETQ. The CDR3 reads CASSLTQAANTGELFF. DNA for the CDR3: TGCGCCAGCAGCTTGACCCAAGCGGCGAACACCGGGGAGCTGTTTTTT.

This chain joins TRBV5-1 and TRBJ1-4; 9 positions match TRBD1. The V segment lost 0 bases and the J segment 5 bases; nucleotides outside the gene matches: 2. The CDR3 loop spans 15 amino acids. The germline V gene has CDR1 SGHRS and CDR2 YFSETQ. CDR3 sequence reads: CASSLVGQGNEKLFF. The CDR3 DNA reads TGCGCCAGCAGCTTGGTGGGACAGGGAAATGAAAAACTGTTTTTT.

This clone showed up just once. The genes are TRBV9 and TRBJ2-1; D is unresolved. V shed 3 bases and J shed 2 bases, with 9 bases lying between them. There are 14 residues in the CDR3. CDR1 is SGDLS, CDR2 YYNGEE, per germline. The CDR3 DNA sequence: TGTGCCAGCAGCGAGTTTGCACCCTACAATGAGCAGTTCTTC. Amino acids: CASSEFAPYNEQFF. The full variable domain, with the rest looked up from reference TRBV9 and TRBJ2-1, is DSGVTQTPKHLITATGQRVTLRCSPRSGDLSVYWYQQSLDQGLQFLIQYYNGEERAKGNILERFSAQQFPDLHSELNLSSLELGDSALYFCASSEFAPYNEQFFGPGTRLTVL.

The V gene is TRBV14, the J gene TRBJ2-7, with 9 bases identical to TRBD1. The CDR3 extends over 16 amino acids. The germline V gene has CDR1 SGHDN and CDR2 FVKESK. V lost 6 bases, J lost 4 bases, and 13 bases stayed unmatched. The CDR3, as DNA: TGTGCCAGCAGTCCAATTTTCGGGACAGGGCAATACGAGCAGTACTTC. Its protein product is CASSPIFGTGQYEQYF.

This chain uses TRBV7-9 with TRBJ2-7; D possibly corresponds to TRBD1 (5 bases). This CDR3 spans 12 amino acids. The germline CDR1 and CDR2 sequences are SEHNR and FQNEAQ (reference sequence). Trimming removed 5 bases from V and 3 bases from J, with 8 bases in between. The DNA for the CDR3 is TGTGCCAGCAGCCTGGACAACTACGAGCAGTACTTC. Translation: CASSLDNYEQYF.

This clone has just one count. The chain joins TRBV7-2 to TRBJ2-7, with D possibly being TRBD2 (5 bases). Germline V gives CDR1 SGHTA, CDR2 FQGNSA. The CDR3 is made up of 12 amino acids. Trimming cost V 5 bases and J 3 bases, with 8 bases left between them. The CDR3 region is CASSISDYEQYF. The CDR3 DNA reads as TGTGCCAGCAGCATTAGCGACTACGAGCAGTACTTC.

The chain combines TRBV18 with TRBJ2-4; no clear D. The CDR3 is 14 amino acids. V was clipped by 0 bases and J by 2 bases, with 5 bases between them. Germline assignment: CDR1 KGHSH and CDR2 LQKENI. CDR3: CASSPPGSKNIQYF. In DNA, the CDR3 is TGTGCCAGCTCACCACCGGGGTCCAAAAACATTCAGTACTTC.